This passage covers 6 T cell receptor beta chains from one sample sequenced in a study of metastatic and nonmetastatic thyroid tumors. MiXCR was used by TCRdb to re-call the PCR reads. The sample holds some 39,000 clones, 15% to 20% seen once. Prior to thyroid surgery, none of the patients had received any treatment. The sample taken for sequencing was blood. These receptors were taken from a female donor with papillary thyroid cancer or a benign thyroid nodule (not recorded which). Some clones in this sample may be carry-over from other donors' samples.

This clone was counted many times. The rearrangement joins TRBV13 to TRBJ2-4, with 8 bases fitting TRBD1. The length of the CDR3 is 15 residues. Germline values: CDR1 PRHDT, CDR2 FYEKMQ (reference sequence). V shed 7 bases and J 7 bases; nucleotides not matched to a gene: 12. CDR3 nucleotides: TGTGCCAGCACTCGACAGGGGCCCTTGGGGAACATTCAGTACTTC. It is translated as CASTRQGPLGNIQYF. The full variable domain, its missing parts supplied by reference TRBV13 and TRBJ2-4, is AAGVIQSPRHLIKEKRETATLKCYPIPRHDTVYWYQQGPGQDPQFLISFYEKMQSDKGSIPDRFSAQQFSDYHSELNMSSLELGDSALYFCASTRQGPLGNIQYFGAGTRLSVL.

This clone was recorded many times. The rearrangement uses TRBV24-1 and TRBJ1-4; D possibly corresponds to TRBD1 (6 bases). Germline V gives CDR1 KGHDR, CDR2 SFDVKD. Trimming took 3 bases from V and 6 from J, leaving 13 bases between them. CDR3 size: 15 residues. CDR3 coding DNA: TGTGCCACCAGTGATAGAACAGGGTGGGATGAAAAACTGTTTTTT. Its translation: CATSDRTGWDEKLFF.

Within the sample, this clone is medium-sized. Here the CDR3 DNA reads TGTGCCAGCAGTCCTAGCGGGAGGAACAATGAGCAGTTCTTC. This sequence encodes CASSPSGRNNEQFF. J is TRBJ2-1 and V is TRBV6-1; TRBD2 matches at 11 bases. The germline gives CDR1 MNHNS, CDR2 SASEGT. This CDR3 region has 14 residues. Germline trimming cut 5 bases from V and 5 bases from J; bases unmatched to any gene: 2.

This clone came up many times. The DNA of the CDR3 is TGTGCCAGCAGGCGGGACAGCTCCTACGAGCAGTACTTC. Translation: CASRRDSSYEQYF. The rearrangement joins TRBV27 to TRBJ2-7; D perhaps matches TRBD1 (7 bases). Trimming shortened V by 6 bases and J by 0 bases, and 9 bases separated the two germline ends. Germline CDR1 MNHEY, CDR2 SMNVEV (reference sequence). The length of the CDR3 is 13 residues.

This clone was counted at least ten times. The genes are TRBV19 and TRBJ2-1; D is perhaps TRBD2 (5 bases). The germline V and J ends were trimmed by 3 bases and 5 bases, with 8 bases remaining between them. Germline V gene sequence: CDR1 LNHDA, CDR2 SQIVND (reference sequence). The CDR3 is 13 amino acids. In DNA form, the CDR3 reads TGTGCCAGTAGTATGCAGCGGAACAATGAGCAGTTCTTC. Its protein is CASSMQRNNEQFF.

The table lists this clone with many counts. This sequence joins TRBV11-3 and TRBJ2-1, with D perhaps assigned TRBD1 or TRBD2 (5 bases each). Germline V gene lookup returns CDR1 SGHNT and CDR2 YENEEA. This CDR3 contains 12 residues. Trimming stripped 5 bases from V and 6 bases from J, with 8 bases between. The CDR3 coding sequence is TGTGCCAGCAGCGAGGGGTCCAATGAGCAGTTCTTC. Encoded protein: CASSEGSNEQFF.